One T cell receptor beta chain is described in this entry. The source of the sample is a study of blood T cell repertoires in COVID-19. CDR3 length equals 15 residues. CDR1 is SGDLS and CDR2 is YYNGEE in the germline V gene. The J segment lost 3 bases and the V segment lost 2 bases, leaving 3 bases of the junction unmatched. Using immunoSEQ multiplex PCR, the repertoire was profiled, and TCRdb retains in-frame clones only, with some absent. The sample gives about 200,000 clones, more than 70% of which show up once; about a sixth is in the top ten. The chain employs TRBV9 and TRBJ1-5, with TRBD1 identical over 9 bases. Sequences were obtained from peripheral blood. The sequence derives from a man in his fifties with COVID-19, enrolled during active disease. CDR3 nucleotides: TGTGCCAGCAGCGTCGGGACAGGGCTCAATCAGCCCCAGCATTTT. Translated: CASSVGTGLNQPQHF.